One T cell receptor beta chain is described in this entry. Its antigen remains unknown. Germline CDR1 is SGHRS and CDR2 is YFSETQ. The CDR3 totals 13 residues. The V gene lost 4 bases and the J gene lost 3 bases, with 8 bases spanning the gap. This specimen comes from a study of memory CD4+ T cells and cytomegalovirus serostatus. The study's findings and limits: About 40% of the roughly 150 known CMV-associated TCRbeta sequences appeared in CD4+ memory.

Single viable CD3+CD4+CD8-CD45RO+ cells were sorted as the memory CD4+ T cells. TCRdb's copy holds only in-frame clones and misses some; the assay was immunoSEQ multiplex PCR. The repertoire consists of tens of thousands of clones, with 78% occurring once and the leading ten covering roughly 0.6%. The origin of this receptor is an adult in good health and CMV-seronegative. Sequencing used memory CD4+ T cells from blood. The chain has TRBV5-1 and TRBJ2-1; tentative D call: TRBD1 (5 bases). The CDR3 region has the DNA TGCGCCAGCAGCATCGACAGCTACAATGAGCAGTTCTTC. It translates to CASSIDSYNEQFF.